The TCR beta chain under discussion was sequenced for a study of blood T cells in healthy people across ages (dated by TCRdb to the mid-2010s). Regarding the study in general: Template switching captured roughly one uniquely barcoded TCR beta cDNA molecule per two T cells in model experiments. The study analyzed two additional independent replicas of 1 million unique cDNA reads from the same blood draw for two donors, one aged 18 to 29 and one aged 80 or older. To avoid experimental bias, donors of different ages were distributed randomly across sequencing lanes. Using deep sequencing normalized with unique cDNA molecular identifiers, the study measured how TCR beta repertoire diversity changes with age. Donors were grouped into four age groups: young (average 16 years), middle-aged (39), aged (roughly 62) and long-lived (around 80).

Libraries were prepared through 5' RACE. The sequencer was an Illumina HiSeq 2500. A second PCR of about 7 to 12 cycles was performed with a sample-barcoded 5' primer and a J-beta primer mix. A unique molecular identifier was introduced onto each TCR beta cDNA molecule by a template-switch 5' adaptor carrying 12 random nucleotides. Each sample yielded at least 3 million CDR3-containing paired-end reads. First-strand cDNA synthesis was performed from all RNA using the Mint cDNA synthesis kit, with priming by a TRBC-specific oligonucleotide. After uracil-DNA glycosylase treatment, a first 18-cycle PCR used universal primers M1SS and BC2_uni_R on all cDNA. Turning to the authors' computational methods: Normalization of each sample was performed by random selection of 1 million high-quality reads, each carrying a distinct molecular identifier. Reads with shared molecular identifiers were discarded instead of being binned into consensus sequences. MiTCR, run with a Q25 quality threshold and the strictest error-elimination algorithm, handled CDR3 identification, clonotype clustering and error correction. A nonparametric unseen species model with Euler transformation was used to estimate lower-bound total TCR beta diversity. The public sequencing data were trimmed at Q25 with fastp and processed into clonotypes with MiXCR by TCRdb, which kept only in-frame beta chains. All rows with the same CDR3 protein become a single entry with the most common DNA and genes. These V and J calls derive from TCRdb rather than the authors' analysis. This sample holds some 1.4 million distinct CDR3 sequences; roughly 40% were observed only once. The top ten clonotypes cover approximately 7.9% of the sample.

The full study reports these points: Donor CMV infection status was unknown, potentially confounding age-related changes in expanded clonotypes. Compared with the aged group, the long-lived group had more naive CD4+ T cells, fewer expanded clones and increased TCR diversity, a pattern suggesting age selection. Observed TCR beta diversity correlated strongly with the percentage of naive T cells measured by flow cytometry. Since profiling was done on bulk unsorted PBMCs, naive and antigen-experienced compartments could not be conclusively compared. Estimates of total diversity based on one million sequenced T cells were considered lower bounds and underestimates. Observed TCR beta diversity per million T cells fell roughly linearly with age, and a significant reduction was already apparent by age approximately 40.

Systemically healthy Caucasian individuals from Russia, around 39 in total and aged about 6 to 100 years, were included as donors. Approximately 9 milliliters of peripheral blood were collected from each donor into EDTA-treated Vacutainer tubes. Ficoll-Paque density-gradient centrifugation was used to isolate PBMCs, with at least 6 million per sample. Trizol reagent was used to extract total RNA from the PBMCs, yielding at least 6 micrograms per sample. The percentages of naive CD45RAhigh/CD27high T cells were determined by flow cytometry on a PBMC aliquot from every donor. Including the terminal cysteine and phenylalanine, the CDR3 comprises 15 residues. The CDR3 DNA has 45 bases and is translated from base 1. As encoded in the germline V gene, CDR1 is MDHEN while CDR2 is SYDVKM. Trimmed from V: 7 bases; trimmed from J: 8 bases; junction bases lacking a gene match: 12. With regard to this clonotype: Its binding antigen is unknown. Per-base quality was not reported, and no clone a single base away is much larger than it.

This clonotype originated in a woman younger than 35 in good health. Sequencing was performed on blood. The sequence is built from TRBV28 and TRBJ1-1; the junction holds 11 bases that match TRBD1. This receptor has the CDR3 CASTSVGQGASEAFF. The sequence in DNA is TGTGCCAGCACCTCCGTAGGACAGGGGGCGTCCGAAGCTTTCTTT.